The T cell receptor beta chain under discussion was sequenced for a study of blood T cell repertoires in COVID-19. For the study at large: Samples taken during acute and convalescent COVID-19 were collected in the United States, Italy and Spain. Sample material is recorded as cDNA or gDNA derived from T cells, B-cell-depleted T cells, or PBMCs.

Source study methods: Quantification of nucleated cells was approximated via reference gene primer amplification. The table came from immunoSEQ multiplex PCR; TCRdb's copy has only in-frame clones and leaves some out. From that table come the V and J calls and clone size; the DNA was used to work out D and trimming. The table lists 300,000 or so clones, about 91% of them singletons. The germline V gene has CDR1 MDHEN and CDR2 SYDVKM. Trimming took 6 bases from V and 9 from J, leaving 15 bases between them. The length of the CDR3 is 14 residues. The sequence derives from a woman aged 25 to 39 who had recovered from COVID-19. The material sequenced was peripheral blood. The rearrangement joins TRBV28 to TRBJ1-6; a weak D match, TRBD1 (6 bases). CDR3 bases: TGTGCCAGCAGGGCGACAGGATTCTTTTCACCCCTCCACTTT. This sequence encodes CASRATGFFSPLHF.